This T cell receptor beta chain was recorded in a study of T cell repertoires in cytomegalovirus infection. Overall study: TCR beta signatures that were public indicated CMV infection and matching HLA type.

Points on this clonotype: Its matching antigen is unknown.

Whole-study findings and limits: Clonotype analysis showed dominance of the ex vivo response by HLA-C-restricted CMV-specific TCR beta clonotypes.

This CDR3 spans 17 amino acids. The V and J ends lost 5 bases and 0 bases, in that order; junction bases with no gene match: 6. MiXCR, applied by TCRdb to the reads, yields one record per CDR3 protein. This repertoire shows some 180,000 distinct CDR3 sequences, around 20% found once; its top ten account for around 3.2%. The chain has TRBV12-3 or TRBV12-4 and TRBJ2-7; TRBD2 matches 14 bases. Source material: PBMCs. The origin of this receptor is a human donor in good health (CMV status not recorded). Some clones in this sample may be carry-over from other donors' samples. The CDR3 DNA sequence: TGTGCCAGCAGTCCCGGGGGGACTAGCGGGAGCTCCTACGAGCAGTACTTC. It is translated as CASSPGGTSGSSYEQYF.